These 20 T cell receptor beta chains originate from one sample sequenced in a study of blood T cell repertoires in COVID-19. Here immunoSEQ multiplex PCR was the method, and the copy in TCRdb shows in-frame clones only, minus some. The data hold 150,000 to 250,000 clones, with around four fifths observed a single time. Sequencing was carried out using peripheral blood. All receptors derive from a human donor with acute or convalescent COVID-19. The donor label of this sample is uncertain.

This clone was counted between two and nine times. The J gene is TRBJ2-2, the V gene TRBV3-1 (or the pseudogene TRBV3-2); no clear D. The V gene lost 1 base and the J gene lost 5 bases, with 5 bases spanning the gap. Germline V lookup: CDR1 LGHDT, CDR2 YNNKEL (reference sequence). The CDR3 spans 13 residues. CDR3 bases: TGTGCCAGCAGCCAAGTCAGAACCGGGGAGCTGTTTTTT. This gives the protein CASSQVRTGELFF.

The rearrangement links TRBV7-9 to TRBJ2-1, with D perhaps matching TRBD2 (7 bases). This CDR3 is 18 amino acids long. Trimming cost V 2 bases and J 5 bases, with 22 bases left between them. Germline CDR1 reads SEHNR; CDR2 reads FQNEAQ (reference sequence). CDR3 bases: TGTGCCAGCAGCTTAACAGTTAGACCGGGGGGCACCGACAATGAGCAGTTCTTC. Protein sequence: CASSLTVRPGGTDNEQFF.

This rearrangement joins TRBV30 to TRBJ1-3; TRBD1 matches 7 bases. The V gene end was trimmed by 3 bases and the J gene end by 4 bases; junction bases not matched to a gene: 3. CDR1 is GTSNPN, CDR2 SVGIG, per germline (reference sequence). The CDR3 loop spans 13 amino acids. CDR3 region: CAWRTGQGNTIYF. The CDR3 nucleotides are TGTGCCTGGAGAACGGGACAGGGAAACACCATATATTTT.

The chain joins TRBV7-2 to TRBJ1-5; a possible D gene is TRBD1 (6 bases). CDR1 is SGHTA, CDR2 FQGNSA, per germline. This CDR3 region has 15 residues. The V end lost 5 bases, the J end lost 0 bases, and 11 bases lay between the germline ends. The DNA of the CDR3 is TGTGCCAGCAGCCCGGACAGATATAGCAATCAGCCCCAGCATTTT. This codes for CASSPDRYSNQPQHF.

The CDR3 nucleotides are TGTGCCAGCACCACAGGACAGGGCCGGAGGCAGTTCTTC. It yields the protein CASTTGQGRRQFF. The rearrangement uses TRBV12-3 or TRBV12-4 and TRBJ2-1; 8 positions agree with TRBD1. This CDR3 has 13 amino acids. The V segment lost 7 bases and the J segment 12 bases; nucleotides outside the gene matches: 11.

This chain connects TRBV7-9 to TRBJ2-7; D is perhaps TRBD2 (6 bases). Germline CDR1 is SEHNR and CDR2 is FQNEAQ (reference sequence). The CDR3 has 11 amino acids. V lost 7 bases to trimming and J lost 6 bases, with 10 bases between them. CDR3 amino acids: CASMGGGEQYF. Here the CDR3 DNA reads TGTGCCAGCATGGGGGGAGGCGAGCAGTACTTC.

The CDR3 DNA sequence: TGTGCCAGCAGCTTAGCAGTCGCGGGTGGCTACACCTTC. It is translated as CASSLAVAGGYTF. The V and J genes are TRBV7-2 and TRBJ1-2; D is unclear. Germline V CDR1 and CDR2: SGHTA, FQGNSA. There are 13 residues in the CDR3. Trimming took 0 bases from V and 7 from J, leaving 9 bases between them. Full variable domain (missing parts from reference TRBV7-2 and TRBJ1-2): GAGVSQSPSNKVTEKGKDVELRCDPISGHTALYWYRQSLGQGLEFLIYFQGNSAPDKSGLPSDRFSAERTGGSVSTLTIQRTQQEDSAVYLCASSLAVAGGYTFGSGTRLTVV.

Here the CDR3 DNA reads TGTGCCAGCAGCCCAGGACAGGGGGTGAAAGAGACCCAGTACTTC. This sequence encodes CASSPGQGVKETQYF. This chain uses TRBV5-4 with TRBJ2-5, with 10 bases matching TRBD1. This CDR3 has 15 amino acids. Germline loops: CDR1 SGHNT, CDR2 YYREEE (reference sequence). The trim removed 4 bases at V and 3 bases at J, leaving 6 bases unmatched.

The chain joins TRBV9 to TRBJ2-3, with 10 bases that match TRBD2. The CDR3 length is 16 residues. CDR1 is SGDLS, CDR2 YYNGEE, per germline. The ends lost 3 bases at V and 4 bases at J; junction bases unmatched: 8. The CDR3: CASSALAGEPPDTQYF. CDR3 DNA sequence: TGTGCCAGCAGCGCTCTAGCGGGAGAGCCCCCAGATACGCAGTATTTT. Using reference TRBV9 and TRBJ2-3 for the parts outside the CDR3, the full variable domain is DSGVTQTPKHLITATGQRVTLRCSPRSGDLSVYWYQQSLDQGLQFLIQYYNGEERAKGNILERFSAQQFPDLHSELNLSSLELGDSALYFCASSALAGEPPDTQYFGPGTRLTVL.

The chain employs TRBV27 and TRBJ2-7; the match to TRBD1 covers 7 bases. The CDR3 runs to 14 residues. Germline V gene sequence: CDR1 MNHEY, CDR2 SMNVEV (reference sequence). V shed 3 bases and J 5 bases; nucleotides not matched to a gene: 7. In DNA form, the CDR3 reads TGTGCCAGCAGTTTGGAGACAGGGTCCCACGAGCAGTACTTC. It translates to CASSLETGSHEQYF.

The sample holds one count of this clone. CDR3: CASSVGTGYNSPLHF. As DNA, the CDR3 is TGTGCCAGCAGCGTAGGAACAGGTTATAATTCACCCCTCCACTTT. The rearrangement uses TRBV9 and TRBJ1-6, with a weak D call TRBD1 (5 bases). Germline V gene lookup returns CDR1 SGDLS and CDR2 YYNGEE. The ends were cut back, 0 bases at V and 4 bases at J, with 8 bases in the middle. The CDR3 runs 15 residues.

The chain has TRBV6-5 and TRBJ1-1; 7 bases agree with TRBD1. The CDR3 totals 13 residues. From germline, CDR1 is MNHEY and CDR2 SVGAGI. Unmatched junction bases numbered 9, after V lost 4 bases and J lost 10 bases. The chain's CDR3 is CASSFLMDRRAFF. CDR3 sequence (DNA): TGTGCCAGCAGTTTCCTGATGGACAGGAGAGCTTTCTTT.

The J gene is TRBJ1-5, the V gene TRBV19; tentatively, D is TRBD1 (5 bases). V lost 1 base to trimming and J lost 13 bases, with 11 bases between them. The germline gives CDR1 LNHDA, CDR2 SQIVND (reference sequence). This CDR3 is built from 12 residues. The CDR3 reads CASSIGLGGQHF. CDR3 nucleotides: TGTGCCAGTAGTATAGGTTTGGGGGGACAGCATTTT.

The chain links TRBV9 to TRBJ1-2; no clear D. Per the germline V gene, CDR1 is SGDLS and CDR2 is YYNGEE. The CDR3 contains 15 residues. Trimming left V 0 bases short and J 5 bases short, with 14 bases between. The CDR3 spells CASSVDSVSLYGYTF. In DNA, the CDR3 is TGTGCCAGCAGCGTAGATAGTGTTTCCCTTTATGGCTACACCTTC.

CDR3 in amino acids: CASSLGTFGNQPQHF. The CDR3, as DNA: TGTGCCAGCAGCCTGGGGACTTTTGGCAATCAGCCCCAGCATTTT. The V call is TRBV3-1 (or the pseudogene TRBV3-2), the J call TRBJ1-5; D perhaps matches TRBD1 (5 bases). The V gene's germline CDR1 is LGHDT and CDR2 YNNKEL (reference sequence). The V and J ends lost 4 bases and 2 bases respectively, with 12 bases between them. CDR3 length: 15 amino acids.

J is TRBJ1-1 and V is TRBV14; TRBD1 might be the D (5 bases). The CDR3 contains 14 residues. V dropped 7 bases and J dropped 2 bases, with 14 bases sitting between them. Germline V gene sequence: CDR1 SGHDN, CDR2 FVKESK. This CDR3 is CASKPGGVNTEAFF. The CDR3 coding sequence is TGTGCCAGCAAGCCCGGGGGGGTAAACACTGAAGCTTTCTTT.

The chain carries TRBV7-3 and TRBJ1-5; perhaps TRBD1 as D (6 bases). Germline CDR1 is SGHTA and CDR2 is FQGTGA. V shed 5 bases and J shed 4 bases, with 15 bases lying between them. The CDR3 has 15 residues. DNA for the CDR3: TGTGCCAGCAGCCAACACAGGGAAGGGAATCAGCCCCAGCATTTT. Protein product: CASSQHREGNQPQHF.

CDR3 sequence reads: CASSSDQYRGVNEQYF. The CDR3 region has the DNA TGTGCCAGCAGTTCTGATCAGTATCGCGGGGTCAACGAGCAGTACTTC. This rearrangement joins TRBV27 to TRBJ2-7; the D gene is possibly TRBD2 (6 bases). The CDR3 covers 16 residues. Germline values: CDR1 MNHEY, CDR2 SMNVEV (reference sequence). Trimming removed 4 bases at V and 5 bases at J, with 21 bases between.

The chain joins TRBV29-1 to TRBJ1-2; D is possibly TRBD1 (5 bases). V gave up 0 bases and J gave up 5 bases, with 13 bases separating them. This CDR3 has 14 amino acids. Germline V gene lookup returns CDR1 SQVTM and CDR2 ANQGSEA. This chain's CDR3 is CSVEEAGRVYGYTF. The CDR3 DNA follows: TGCAGCGTTGAAGAGGCAGGGCGCGTATATGGCTACACCTTC.

The chain is built from TRBV7-9 and TRBJ1-5; weak D call: TRBD1 (6 bases). CDR1 and CDR2 (germline): SEHNR, FQNEAQ (reference sequence). V was trimmed by 4 bases and J by 6 bases, leaving 13 bases between them. The CDR3 loop spans 14 amino acids. The CDR3 protein is CASSSQGRGQPQHF. CDR3 DNA sequence: TGTGCCAGCAGCTCACAGGGTAGGGGTCAGCCCCAGCATTTT.